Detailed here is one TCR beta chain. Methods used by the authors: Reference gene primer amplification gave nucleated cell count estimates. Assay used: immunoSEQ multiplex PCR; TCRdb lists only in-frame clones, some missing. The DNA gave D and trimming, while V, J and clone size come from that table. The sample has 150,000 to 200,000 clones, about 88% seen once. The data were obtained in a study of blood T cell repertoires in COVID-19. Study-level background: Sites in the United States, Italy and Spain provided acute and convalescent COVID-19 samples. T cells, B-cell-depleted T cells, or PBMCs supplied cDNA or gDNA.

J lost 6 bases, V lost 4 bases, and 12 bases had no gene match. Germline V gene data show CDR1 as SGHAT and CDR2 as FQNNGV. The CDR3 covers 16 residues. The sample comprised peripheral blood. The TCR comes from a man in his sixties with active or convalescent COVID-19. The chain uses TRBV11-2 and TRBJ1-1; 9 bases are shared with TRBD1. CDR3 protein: CASSSQSGTGRSEAFF. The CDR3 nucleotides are TGTGCCAGCAGCTCTCAATCCGGGACAGGGAGGTCTGAAGCTTTCTTT.